Below, one T cell receptor (beta chain) is given with its context. Its antigen is unknown. No much larger clone exists at a distance of one base, and base qualities are not known. This sample is drawn from a study of T cell changes during pregnancy in multiple sclerosis (dated by TCRdb to between 2018 and 2021). About the investigation overall: Changes in the T cell repertoire over the course of pregnancy were examined in this study in women with multiple sclerosis.

Preparation of the library involved the immunoSEQ multiplex PCR assay. Here the immuneACCESS table is served through TCRdb, limited to in-frame sequences with V and J called. Missing clones are a known gap in these copies; in checked studies unresolved V genes cover under half, and the rest lacks a known reason. The sample includes approximately 65,000 clones, with around nine tenths observed a single time. The ten biggest clones cover approximately 1.5% of the sample. Inclusive of the bounding cysteine and phenylalanine, the CDR3 is 15 residues long. Only CDR3 DNA is held: 45 bases, read in frame from base 1. V and J are truncated by 6 bases and 8 bases respectively, leaving an intervening sequence of 19 bases. The germline V gene supplies CDR1 MNHEY and CDR2 SVGAGI.

Sequenced material: peripheral blood, taken in the third trimester of pregnancy. This receptor chain uses TRBV6-5 and TRBJ1-4; the D gene is possibly TRBD1, with 6 bases matching. The source of this sequence is a female donor in good health, enrolled as a control in a pregnancy study. The sequenced DNA: TGTGCCAGCAGAGCCTTCTGGGGGGGCGCGGAAAAACTGTTTTTT. It specifies CASRAFWGGAEKLFF.